This T cell receptor (beta chain) came from a study of technical replicates of blood from a handful of donors. The data were produced by immunoSEQ multiplex PCR, yet TCRdb's version contains in-frame clones alone and is incomplete. This sample carries 74,000 or so clones, under 95% of them seen once, and the ten largest clones take approximately 0.28%. This CDR3 has 15 residues. Germline values: CDR1 SGHNT, CDR2 YYREEE (reference sequence). V was cut by 0 bases and J by 5 bases, with 15 bases left in between. Material for sequencing was T cells isolated from PBMCs. V is TRBV5-4 and J is TRBJ2-7; D might be TRBD1 (5 bases). The TCR sequence derives from a human donor in good health. The CDR3 DNA sequence: TGTGCCAGCAGCTTGGACGCAGGGTATGTCCACGAGCAGTACTTC. Its translation is CASSLDAGYVHEQYF.